The rows below give T cell receptor beta chains drawn from one sample of a study of regulatory T cells in long-lasting Graves disease. TCRdb fed the multiplex PCR reads into MiXCR, producing one record per CDR3 protein. The table shows roughly 610,000 distinct CDR3 sequences, with under 20% occurring only once. These data were also reused for a study on T cells in Graves' hyperthyroidism and ophthalmopathy.

Specimen: peripheral blood mononuclear cells (PBMCs), collected at new diagnosis, from a patient treated with antithyroid drugs. The receptors here all came from a woman aged 25 to 39 with Graves disease. CDR3s include the opening cysteine and the closing phenylalanine or tryptophan. A D gene is named only where the DNA matches it firmly. Expanded clones get a size class; other rows say once, few or many, or leave the size out.

abundance: .; j_gene: TRBJ1-1; d_gene: .; v_gene: TRBV28; CDR3aa: CASSKSTDWAEAFF; CDR3nt: TGTGCCAGCTCTAAATCGACGGATTGGGCTGAAGCTTTCTTT
abundance: many; j_gene: TRBJ1-2; d_gene: .; v_gene: TRBV28; CDR3aa: CASSPRGYGYTF; CDR3nt: TGTGCCAGCAGTCCACGGGGGTATGGCTACACCTTC
abundance: few; j_gene: TRBJ1-3; d_gene: .; v_gene: TRBV7-2; CDR3aa: CASSQAGRNTIYF; CDR3nt: TGTGCCAGCAGCCAAGCGGGTCGAAACACCATATATTTT
abundance: many; j_gene: TRBJ2-2; d_gene: .; v_gene: TRBV7-9; CDR3aa: CASKGGINTGELFF; CDR3nt: TGTGCCAGCAAAGGGGGGATCAACACCGGGGAGCTGTTTTTT
abundance: .; j_gene: TRBJ2-1; d_gene: TRBD2; v_gene: TRBV19; CDR3aa: CASSPRSGSRSNEQFF; CDR3nt: TGTGCCAGTAGTCCTCGTAGCGGGAGCCGATCGAATGAGCAGTTCTTC
abundance: many; j_gene: TRBJ1-5; d_gene: TRBD1; v_gene: TRBV12-3/TRBV12-4; CDR3aa: CASGQERNQPQHF; CDR3nt: TGTGCGTCAGGACAGGAGCGTAATCAGCCCCAGCATTTT
abundance: few; j_gene: TRBJ2-7; d_gene: .; v_gene: TRBV2; CDR3aa: CASRESGSWAYEQYF; CDR3nt: TGTGCCAGCAGGGAAAGCGGCAGTTGGGCCTACGAGCAGTACTTC
abundance: .; j_gene: TRBJ1-6; d_gene: .; v_gene: TRBV30; CDR3aa: CAWSVPGNSPLHF; CDR3nt: TGTGCCTGGAGTGTACCTGGTAATTCACCCCTCCACTTT
abundance: few; j_gene: TRBJ2-7; d_gene: TRBD1; v_gene: TRBV11-1; CDR3aa: CASSPLGGTGVYEQYF; CDR3nt: TGTGCCAGCAGCCCCCTGGGAGGGACAGGGGTCTACGAGCAGTACTTC
abundance: many; j_gene: TRBJ2-3; d_gene: .; v_gene: TRBV2; CDR3aa: CASSVTGPPDTQYF; CDR3nt: TGTGCCAGCAGTGTAACAGGGCCCCCAGATACGCAGTATTTT
abundance: many; j_gene: TRBJ2-4; d_gene: .; v_gene: TRBV28; CDR3aa: CASSRPGRENIQYF; CDR3nt: TGTGCCAGCAGCCGACCGGGTAGGGAAAACATTCAGTACTTC
abundance: .; j_gene: TRBJ1-2; d_gene: .; v_gene: TRBV20-1; CDR3aa: CSATSREVLGYTF; CDR3nt: TGCAGTGCAACAAGCCGGGAGGTTCTGGGCTACACCTTC
abundance: many; j_gene: TRBJ2-7; d_gene: .; v_gene: TRBV4-1; CDR3aa: CASSHLGYEQYF; CDR3nt: TGCGCCAGCAGCCACCTTGGCTACGAGCAGTACTTC
abundance: .; j_gene: TRBJ2-3; d_gene: .; v_gene: TRBV12-3/TRBV12-4; CDR3aa: CASSLRALSTDTQYF; CDR3nt: TGTGCCAGCAGTTTACGGGCGCTCAGCACAGATACGCAGTATTTT
abundance: few; j_gene: TRBJ1-4; d_gene: .; v_gene: TRBV20-1; CDR3aa: CSARDRPGGEKLFF; CDR3nt: TGCAGTGCTAGAGACAGGCCTGGAGGGGAAAAACTGTTTTTT
abundance: many; j_gene: TRBJ2-3; d_gene: .; v_gene: TRBV5-1; CDR3aa: CASSVRGNADTQYF; CDR3nt: TGCGCCAGCAGCGTTCGGGGGAACGCAGATACGCAGTATTTT
abundance: few; j_gene: TRBJ2-3; d_gene: .; v_gene: TRBV7-3; CDR3aa: CASSMNSAPDTQYF; CDR3nt: TGTGCCAGCAGCATGAATTCCGCGCCAGATACGCAGTATTTT
abundance: .; j_gene: TRBJ2-5; d_gene: .; v_gene: TRBV9; CDR3aa: CASSPITGIQETQYF; CDR3nt: TGTGCCAGCTCACCTATCACAGGCATTCAAGAGACCCAGTACTTC
abundance: many; j_gene: TRBJ1-5; d_gene: .; v_gene: TRBV7-8; CDR3aa: CASSSVESINQPQHF; CDR3nt: TGTGCCAGCAGCTCAGTAGAGTCGATTAATCAGCCCCAGCATTTT
abundance: .; j_gene: TRBJ2-1; d_gene: TRBD2; v_gene: TRBV5-5; CDR3aa: CASSLAGTSRFDEQFF; CDR3nt: TGTGCCAGCAGCTTGGCCGGGACTAGTAGGTTCGATGAGCAGTTCTTC
abundance: many; j_gene: TRBJ1-1; d_gene: .; v_gene: TRBV2; CDR3aa: CASREGRVNTEAFF; CDR3nt: TGTGCCAGCAGAGAGGGGCGGGTGAACACTGAAGCTTTCTTT
abundance: many; j_gene: TRBJ2-5; d_gene: .; v_gene: TRBV6-1; CDR3aa: CASRQGGRETQYF; CDR3nt: TGTGCCAGCAGGCAGGGGGGAAGAGAGACCCAGTACTTC
abundance: .; j_gene: TRBJ1-6; d_gene: .; v_gene: TRBV27; CDR3aa: CASSLSRLPPSLHF; CDR3nt: TGTGCCAGCAGTTTATCAAGGCTCCCGCCATCCCTCCACTTT
abundance: many; j_gene: TRBJ2-7; d_gene: .; v_gene: TRBV5-1; CDR3aa: CASSWARDGTYEQYF; CDR3nt: TGCGCCAGCAGCTGGGCCCGGGACGGAACCTACGAGCAGTACTTC
abundance: .; j_gene: TRBJ2-1; d_gene: .; v_gene: TRBV27; CDR3aa: CASSLWRERPNEQFF; CDR3nt: TGTGCCAGCAGTTTGTGGCGGGAAAGGCCCAATGAGCAGTTCTTC
abundance: few; j_gene: TRBJ1-2; d_gene: .; v_gene: TRBV19; CDR3aa: CASSRGEQRRGYTF; CDR3nt: TGTGCCAGTAGTAGAGGTGAGCAACGCCGTGGCTACACCTTC
abundance: few; j_gene: TRBJ1-2; d_gene: .; v_gene: TRBV29-1; CDR3aa: CSVEAPGVGGYTF; CDR3nt: TGCAGCGTTGAAGCCCCCGGGGTAGGCGGCTACACCTTC
abundance: few; j_gene: TRBJ2-3; d_gene: .; v_gene: TRBV5-1; CDR3aa: CASSLMSGNTDTQYF; CDR3nt: TGCGCCAGCAGCTTGATGTCGGGGAACACAGATACGCAGTATTTT
abundance: .; j_gene: TRBJ1-2; d_gene: TRBD1; v_gene: TRBV5-1; CDR3aa: CASSQAGTGDYGYTF; CDR3nt: TGCGCCAGCAGCCAGGCCGGGACAGGGGACTATGGCTACACCTTC
abundance: few; j_gene: TRBJ1-2; d_gene: .; v_gene: TRBV3-1; CDR3aa: CASSRRGALEDGYTF; CDR3nt: TGTGCCAGCAGCCGCCGGGGGGCGCTTGAGGATGGCTACACCTTC
abundance: .; j_gene: TRBJ2-5; d_gene: .; v_gene: TRBV18; CDR3aa: CATAFGAGGGETQYF; CDR3nt: TGTGCCACCGCATTCGGAGCAGGCGGCGGGGAGACCCAGTACTTC
abundance: few; j_gene: TRBJ2-4; d_gene: TRBD1; v_gene: TRBV5-1; CDR3aa: CASSPLPGQGSIAKNIQYF; CDR3nt: TGCGCCAGCAGCCCTCTCCCGGGACAGGGTTCGATAGCCAAAAACATTCAGTACTTC
abundance: many; j_gene: TRBJ1-1; d_gene: .; v_gene: TRBV20-1; CDR3aa: CSARQVNTEAFF; CDR3nt: TGCAGTGCTAGGCAGGTGAACACTGAAGCTTTCTTT
abundance: many; j_gene: TRBJ1-5; d_gene: .; v_gene: TRBV6-1; CDR3aa: CASAILQGGGNQPQHF; CDR3nt: TGTGCCAGCGCTATACTACAGGGAGGCGGCAATCAGCCCCAGCATTTT
abundance: many; j_gene: TRBJ2-3; d_gene: TRBD2; v_gene: TRBV2; CDR3aa: CASGRLAGGTDTQYF; CDR3nt: TGTGCCAGCGGGCGACTAGCGGGAGGCACAGATACGCAGTATTTT
abundance: many; j_gene: TRBJ2-7; d_gene: .; v_gene: TRBV2; CDR3aa: CASSVVYEQYF; CDR3nt: TGTGCCAGCAGTGTAGTCTACGAGCAGTACTTC
abundance: few; j_gene: TRBJ1-5; d_gene: .; v_gene: TRBV19; CDR3aa: CASSYLGPSFQPQHF; CDR3nt: TGTGCCAGTAGCTATCTGGGGCCCTCCTTCCAGCCCCAGCATTTT
abundance: .; j_gene: TRBJ2-3; d_gene: .; v_gene: TRBV18; CDR3aa: CASSPYVTDTQYF; CDR3nt: TGTGCCAGCTCACCATATGTGACAGATACGCAGTATTTT